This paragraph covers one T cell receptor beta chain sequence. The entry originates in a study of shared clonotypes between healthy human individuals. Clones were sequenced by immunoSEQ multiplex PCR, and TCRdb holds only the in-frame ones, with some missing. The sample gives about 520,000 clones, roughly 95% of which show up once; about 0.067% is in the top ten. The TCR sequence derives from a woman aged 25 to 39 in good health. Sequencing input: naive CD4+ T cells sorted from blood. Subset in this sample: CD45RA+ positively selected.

CDR3 residues: CASSFPPGTGLNEQFF. CDR3 in DNA: TGCGCCAGCAGCTTCCCTCCCGGGACAGGGTTGAATGAGCAGTTCTTC. The chain recombines TRBV5-1 with TRBJ2-1; 9 bases are a match to TRBD1. V shed 2 bases, J shed 7 bases, and the junction held 10 bases outside the gene matches. The germline V gene has CDR1 SGHRS and CDR2 YFSETQ. The CDR3 sequence is 16 residues long.